The entry below describes one T cell receptor beta chain. Its specificity is unknown. For the second PCR, which ran for about 7 to 11 cycles, a sample-barcoded 5' primer and a J-beta primer mix were used. TCRdb redid the calling of the 5' RACE reads with MiXCR, one entry per CDR3 protein. The data hold 1.8 million or so distinct CDR3 sequences, with approximately 39% observed a single time. This entry belongs to a study of blood T cells in healthy people across ages. Study overall: Capture via template switching afforded approximately one barcoded beta molecule per two T cells. Study results and limitations: Across the age range, TCR beta diversity per million T cells fell in a roughly linear way.

The CDR3 length is 12 residues. Trimming took 8 bases from V and 9 from J; bases not matched to a gene: 12. Germline CDR1 and CDR2: SQVTM and ANQGSEA. Sequences were obtained from blood. The TCR comes from a human donor in good health. This chain connects TRBV29-1 to TRBJ1-1; 7 nucleotides line up with TRBD1. The CDR3 DNA sequence: TGCAGCACTGAAATAATGACAGGGAAAGCTTTCTTT. It translates to CSTEIMTGKAFF.